This T cell receptor (beta chain) emerged from a study of cytomegalovirus exposure and HLA in healthy donors. This PCR relied on a set of 60 Vbeta primers and 13 Jbeta primers. Libraries were prepared by immunoSEQ multiplex PCR; TCRdb keeps only in-frame clonotypes and omits some of them. The sample has around 170,000 clones; roughly 80% are singletons. To note about this clone: The antigen is not known.

The CDR3 runs to 16 residues. V lost 3 bases and J lost 0; bases outside the gene matches: 7. The germline V gene has CDR1 SGHVS and CDR2 FQNEAQ. Study observations and caveats: Later analysis identified a missense DCLRE1C variant that was linked to TCR beta V- and J-gene trimming. As a later analysis revealed, the rate of TCR association differed by HLA locus, with DRB1 most and HLA-C fewest. There were some public TCRs occurring in many donors, but most TCR sequences were rare.

Source material: PBMCs. The TCR originated in a girl between 5 and 17 years old in good health and CMV-seropositive. The genes are TRBV7-8 and TRBJ1-1; 7 nucleotides align to TRBD1. This chain's CDR3 is CASSFRTGLMNTEAFF. The CDR3 coding sequence is TGTGCCAGCAGCTTTAGGACAGGACTCATGAACACTGAAGCTTTCTTT.